This T cell receptor beta chain emerged from a study of blood T cell repertoires in COVID-19. Whole-study context: Samples of COVID-19 (acute and convalescent) were obtained from the United States, Italy and Spain. The analysed material was cDNA or gDNA that came from T cells, B-cell-depleted T cells, or PBMCs.

The CDR3 has 14 residues. CDR1 and CDR2 (germline): SGDLS, YYNGEE. V shed 3 bases, J shed 4 bases, and the junction held 5 bases outside the gene matches. Authors' data handling: Nucleated cell number was recorded as an estimate derived from reference gene primer amplification. Sequencing was performed with immunoSEQ multiplex PCR; in TCRdb, only in-frame clones are kept and a portion is missing. The V and J calls and the clone size are those of that table, but D and trimming were determined from the DNA. This table has about 95,000 clones, 87% appearing once. This sequence joins TRBV9 and TRBJ2-5; TRBD2 matches at 8 bases. This receptor was identified in a human donor in a cohort sampled during active COVID-19. What was sequenced was peripheral blood. CDR3 nucleotides: TGTGCCAGCAGCGAGGCGGGGGGCCCAGAGACCCAGTACTTC. This codes for CASSEAGGPETQYF.